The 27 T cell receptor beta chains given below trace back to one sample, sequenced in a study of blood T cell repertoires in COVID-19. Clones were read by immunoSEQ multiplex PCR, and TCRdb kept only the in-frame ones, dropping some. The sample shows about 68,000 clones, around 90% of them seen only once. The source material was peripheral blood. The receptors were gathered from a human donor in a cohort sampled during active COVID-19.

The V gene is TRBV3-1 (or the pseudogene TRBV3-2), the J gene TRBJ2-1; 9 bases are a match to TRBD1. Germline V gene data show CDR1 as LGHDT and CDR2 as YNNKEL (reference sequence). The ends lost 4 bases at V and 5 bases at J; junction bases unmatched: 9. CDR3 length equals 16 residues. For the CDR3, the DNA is TGTGCCAGCAGCCTTAGTGGACAGGGGTTTGACAATGAGCAGTTCTTC. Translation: CASSLSGQGFDNEQFF.

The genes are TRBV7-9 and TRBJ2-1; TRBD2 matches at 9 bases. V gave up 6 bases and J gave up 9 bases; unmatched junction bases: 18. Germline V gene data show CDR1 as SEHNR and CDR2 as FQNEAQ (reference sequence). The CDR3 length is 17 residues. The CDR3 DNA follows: TGTGCCAGCAGTCCGCCCGCGGGCGGGGGGGCTCCTAGTGAGCAGTTCTTC. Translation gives CASSPPAGGGAPSEQFF.

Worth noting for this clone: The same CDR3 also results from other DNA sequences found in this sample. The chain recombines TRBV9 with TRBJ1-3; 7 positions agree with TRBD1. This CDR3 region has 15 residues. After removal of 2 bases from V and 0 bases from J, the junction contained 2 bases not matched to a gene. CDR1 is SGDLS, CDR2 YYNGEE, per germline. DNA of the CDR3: TGTGCCAGCAGCGTGGGGACAGTCTCTGGAAACACCATATATTTT. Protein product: CASSVGTVSGNTIYF.

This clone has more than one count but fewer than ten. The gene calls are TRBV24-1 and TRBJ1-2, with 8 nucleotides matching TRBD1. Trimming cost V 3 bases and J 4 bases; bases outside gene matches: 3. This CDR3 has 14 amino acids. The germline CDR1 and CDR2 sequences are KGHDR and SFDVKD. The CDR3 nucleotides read TGTGCCACCAGTGATCCCGGACAGGGCTATGGCTACACCTTC. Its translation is CATSDPGQGYGYTF.

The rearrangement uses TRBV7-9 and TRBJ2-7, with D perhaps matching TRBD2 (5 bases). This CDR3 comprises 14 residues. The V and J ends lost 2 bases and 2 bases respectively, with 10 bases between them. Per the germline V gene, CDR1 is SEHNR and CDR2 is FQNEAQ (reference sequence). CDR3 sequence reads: CASSLLLGPYEQYF. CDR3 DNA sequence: TGTGCCAGCAGCTTATTACTAGGTCCCTACGAGCAGTACTTC.

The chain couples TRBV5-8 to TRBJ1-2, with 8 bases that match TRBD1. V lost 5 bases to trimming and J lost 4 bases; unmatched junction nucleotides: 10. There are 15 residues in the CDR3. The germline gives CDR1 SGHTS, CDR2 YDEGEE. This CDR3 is CASSPTGGESYGYTF. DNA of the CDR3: TGTGCCAGCAGTCCCACAGGGGGAGAGAGCTATGGCTACACCTTC.

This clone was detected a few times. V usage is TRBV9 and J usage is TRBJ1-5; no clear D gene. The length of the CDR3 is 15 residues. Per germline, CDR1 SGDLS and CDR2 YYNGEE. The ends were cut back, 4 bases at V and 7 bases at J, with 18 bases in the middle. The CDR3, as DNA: TGTGCCAGCAGCTTAACGGGGTCAGCTATCCAGCCCCAGCATTTT. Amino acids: CASSLTGSAIQPQHF. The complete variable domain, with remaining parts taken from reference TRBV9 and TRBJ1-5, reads DSGVTQTPKHLITATGQRVTLRCSPRSGDLSVYWYQQSLDQGLQFLIQYYNGEERAKGNILERFSAQQFPDLHSELNLSSLELGDSALYFCASSLTGSAIQPQHFGDGTRLSIL.

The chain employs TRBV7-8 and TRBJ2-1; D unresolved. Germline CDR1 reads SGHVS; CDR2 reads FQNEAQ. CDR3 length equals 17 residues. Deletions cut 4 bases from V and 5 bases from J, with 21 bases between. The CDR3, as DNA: TGTGCCAGCAGCTCAATGCCAATGGTTTTAGACAACAATGAGCAGTTCTTC. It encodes CASSSMPMVLDNNEQFF.

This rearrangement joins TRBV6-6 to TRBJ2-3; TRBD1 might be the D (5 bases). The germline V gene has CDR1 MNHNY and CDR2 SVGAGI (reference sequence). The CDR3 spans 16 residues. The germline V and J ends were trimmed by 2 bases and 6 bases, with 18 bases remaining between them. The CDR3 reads CASSYQGGNTADTQYF. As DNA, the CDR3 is TGTGCCAGCAGTTACCAGGGTGGCAATACCGCCGATACGCAGTATTTT.

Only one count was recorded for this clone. The CDR3 DNA reads as TGTGCCAGCAGTTACTCTGACCGGGATCAGCCCCAGCATTTT. As protein: CASSYSDRDQPQHF. The chain employs TRBV6-6 and TRBJ1-5; D unclear. The germline V gene encodes CDR1 MNHNY and CDR2 SVGAGI (reference sequence). The CDR3 is made up of 14 amino acids. V lost 0 bases to trimming and J lost 5 bases, with 8 bases between them.

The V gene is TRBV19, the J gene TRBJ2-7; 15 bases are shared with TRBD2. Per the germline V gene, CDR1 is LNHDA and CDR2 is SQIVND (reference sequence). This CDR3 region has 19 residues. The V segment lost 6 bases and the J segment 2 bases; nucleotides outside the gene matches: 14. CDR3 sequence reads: CASSRDGTSGGSSTYEQYF. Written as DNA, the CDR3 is TGTGCCAGTAGCCGGGACGGGACTAGCGGGGGGTCCTCCACCTACGAGCAGTACTTC. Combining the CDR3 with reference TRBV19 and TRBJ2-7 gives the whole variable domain DGGITQSPKYLFRKEGQNVTLSCEQNLNHDAMYWYRQDPGQGLRLIYYSQIVNDFQKGDIAEGYSVSREKKESFPLTVTSAQKNPTAFYLCASSRDGTSGGSSTYEQYFGPGTRLTVT.

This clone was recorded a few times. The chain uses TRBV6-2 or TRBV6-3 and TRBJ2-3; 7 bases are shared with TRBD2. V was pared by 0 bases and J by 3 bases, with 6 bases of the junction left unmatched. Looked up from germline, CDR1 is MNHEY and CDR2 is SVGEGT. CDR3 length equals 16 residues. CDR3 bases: TGTGCCAGCAGTTACTCAACCAGCGGGGTTACAGATACGCAGTATTTT. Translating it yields CASSYSTSGVTDTQYF.

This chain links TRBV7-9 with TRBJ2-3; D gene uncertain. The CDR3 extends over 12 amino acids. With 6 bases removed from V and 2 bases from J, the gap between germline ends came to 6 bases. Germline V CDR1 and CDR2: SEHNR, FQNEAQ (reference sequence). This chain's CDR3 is CASSPITDTQYF. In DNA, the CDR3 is TGTGCCAGCAGTCCTATCACAGATACGCAGTATTTT.

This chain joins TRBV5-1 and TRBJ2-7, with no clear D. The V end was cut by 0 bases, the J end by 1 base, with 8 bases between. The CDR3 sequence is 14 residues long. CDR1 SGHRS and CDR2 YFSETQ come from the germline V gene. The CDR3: CASSLDGRSYEQYF. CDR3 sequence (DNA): TGCGCCAGCAGCTTGGATGGCAGGTCCTACGAGCAGTACTTC.

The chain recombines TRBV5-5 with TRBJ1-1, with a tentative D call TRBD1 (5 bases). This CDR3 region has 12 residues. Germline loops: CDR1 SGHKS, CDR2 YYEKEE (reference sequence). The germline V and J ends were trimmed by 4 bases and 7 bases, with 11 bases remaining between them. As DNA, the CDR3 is TGTGCCAGCAGCCTTGGACATTTTGAAGCTTTCTTT. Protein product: CASSLGHFEAFF. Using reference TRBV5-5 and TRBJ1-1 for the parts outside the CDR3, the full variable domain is DAGVTQSPTHLIKTRGQQVTLRCSPISGHKSVSWYQQVLGQGPQFIFQYYEKEERGRGNFPDRFSARQFPNYSSELNVNALLLGDSALYLCASSLGHFEAFFGQGTRLTVV.

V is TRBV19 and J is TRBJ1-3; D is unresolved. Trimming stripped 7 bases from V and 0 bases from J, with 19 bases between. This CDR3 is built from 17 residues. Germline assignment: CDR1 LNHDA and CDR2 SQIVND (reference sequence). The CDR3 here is CASTPRAPGNSGNTIYF. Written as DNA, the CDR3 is TGTGCCAGTACCCCCCGGGCCCCCGGGAACTCTGGAAACACCATATATTTT.

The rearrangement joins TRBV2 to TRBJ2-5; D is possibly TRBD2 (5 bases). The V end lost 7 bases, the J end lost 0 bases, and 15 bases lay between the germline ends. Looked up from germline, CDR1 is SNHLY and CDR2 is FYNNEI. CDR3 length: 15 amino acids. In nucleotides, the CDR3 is TGTGCCAGCACGGGAACAGCACAGTACCAAGAGACCCAGTACTTC. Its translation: CASTGTAQYQETQYF. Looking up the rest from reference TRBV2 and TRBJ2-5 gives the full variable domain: EPEVTQTPSHQVTQMGQEVILRCVPISNHLYFYWYRQILGQKVEFLVSFYNNEISEKSEIFDDQFSVERPDGSNFTLKIRSTKLEDSAMYFCASTGTAQYQETQYFGPGTRLLVL.

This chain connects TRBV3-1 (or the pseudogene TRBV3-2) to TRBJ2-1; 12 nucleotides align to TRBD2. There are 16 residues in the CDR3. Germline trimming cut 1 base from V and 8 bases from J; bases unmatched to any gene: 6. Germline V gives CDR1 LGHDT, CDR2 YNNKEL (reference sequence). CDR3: CASSQATSGGHDEQFF. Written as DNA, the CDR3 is TGTGCCAGCAGCCAAGCGACTAGCGGGGGACACGATGAGCAGTTCTTC.

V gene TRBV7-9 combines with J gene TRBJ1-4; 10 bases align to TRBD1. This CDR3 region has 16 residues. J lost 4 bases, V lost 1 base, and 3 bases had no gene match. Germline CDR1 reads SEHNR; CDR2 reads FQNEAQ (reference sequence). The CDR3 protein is CASSLGQGAINEKLFF. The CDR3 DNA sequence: TGTGCCAGCAGCTTAGGACAGGGGGCAATTAATGAAAAACTGTTTTTT.

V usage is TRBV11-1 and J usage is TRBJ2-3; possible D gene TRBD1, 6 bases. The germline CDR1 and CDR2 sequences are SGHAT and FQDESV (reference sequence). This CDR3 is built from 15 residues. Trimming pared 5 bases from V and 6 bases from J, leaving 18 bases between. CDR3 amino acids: CASSHTKTTGDTQYF. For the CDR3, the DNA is TGTGCCAGCAGCCACACGAAGACCACAGGGGATACGCAGTATTTT. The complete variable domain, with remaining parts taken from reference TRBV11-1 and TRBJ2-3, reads EAEVAQSPRYKITEKSQAVAFWCDPISGHATLYWYRQILGQGPELLVQFQDESVVDDSQLPKDRFSAERLKGVDSTLKIQPAELGDSAMYLCASSHTKTTGDTQYFGPGTRLTVL.

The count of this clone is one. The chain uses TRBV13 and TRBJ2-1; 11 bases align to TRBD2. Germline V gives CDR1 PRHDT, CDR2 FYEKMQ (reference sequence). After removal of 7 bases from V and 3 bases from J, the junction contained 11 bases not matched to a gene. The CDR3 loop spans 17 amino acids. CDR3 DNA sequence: TGTGCCAGCATCCAGGCCCCTAGCGGGGGGTTCTACAATGAGCAGTTCTTC. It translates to CASIQAPSGGFYNEQFF.

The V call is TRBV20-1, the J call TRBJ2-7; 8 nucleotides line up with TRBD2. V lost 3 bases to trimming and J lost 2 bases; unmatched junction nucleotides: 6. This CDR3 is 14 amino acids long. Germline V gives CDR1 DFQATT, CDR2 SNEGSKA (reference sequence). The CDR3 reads CSASPSGSPYEQYF. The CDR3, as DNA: TGCAGTGCTAGTCCTAGCGGGTCGCCCTACGAGCAGTACTTC.

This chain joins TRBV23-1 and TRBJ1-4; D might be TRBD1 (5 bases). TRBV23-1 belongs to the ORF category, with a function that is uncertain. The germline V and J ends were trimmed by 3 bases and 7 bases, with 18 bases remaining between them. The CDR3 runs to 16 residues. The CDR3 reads CASSHPRQFGGEKLFF. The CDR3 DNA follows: TGCGCCAGCAGTCATCCCAGACAGTTCGGGGGTGAAAAACTGTTTTTT.

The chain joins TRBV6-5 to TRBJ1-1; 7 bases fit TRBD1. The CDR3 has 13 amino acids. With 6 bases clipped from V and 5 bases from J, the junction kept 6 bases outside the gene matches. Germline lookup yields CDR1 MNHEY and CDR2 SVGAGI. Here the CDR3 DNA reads TGTGCCAGCAGGACAGGGACGGGTACTGAAGCTTTCTTT. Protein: CASRTGTGTEAFF.

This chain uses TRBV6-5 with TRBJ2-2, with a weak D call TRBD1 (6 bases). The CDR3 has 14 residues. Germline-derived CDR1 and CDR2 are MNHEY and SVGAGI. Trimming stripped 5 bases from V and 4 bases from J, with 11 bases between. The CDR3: CASSHGTITGELFF. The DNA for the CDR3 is TGTGCCAGCAGTCACGGGACAATCACCGGGGAGCTGTTTTTT.

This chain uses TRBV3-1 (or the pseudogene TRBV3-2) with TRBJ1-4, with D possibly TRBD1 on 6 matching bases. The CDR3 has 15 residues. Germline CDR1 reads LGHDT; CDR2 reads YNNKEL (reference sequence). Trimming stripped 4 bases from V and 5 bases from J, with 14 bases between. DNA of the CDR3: TGTGCCAGCAGCCTTTCGGGGGGCTGGAATGAAAAACTGTTTTTT. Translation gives CASSLSGGWNEKLFF.

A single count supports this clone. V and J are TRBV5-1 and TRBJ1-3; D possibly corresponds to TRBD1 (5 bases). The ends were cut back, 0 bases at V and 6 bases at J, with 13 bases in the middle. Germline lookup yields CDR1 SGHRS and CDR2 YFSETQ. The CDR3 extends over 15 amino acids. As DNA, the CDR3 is TGCGCCAGCAGCTTGGATCCAGGGCTGGTAAACACCATATATTTT. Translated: CASSLDPGLVNTIYF.